A single sample is the source of the 3 T cell receptor beta chains below, sequenced in a study of Graves' ophthalmopathy and Graves' hyperthyroidism. From RNA, the CDR3 regions of TCR beta chains were amplified and sequenced. An initial RT-PCR round employing HTBI primers preceded a second-round multiplex PCR. Via MiXCR, TCRdb re-called the multiplex PCR reads, giving one row per CDR3 protein. The sample gives approximately 640,000 distinct CDR3 sequences, just over 40% of which show up once; around 3.3% is in the top ten. Sequencing was done on a sample of peripheral blood. The origin of the receptors is an adult man with Graves' ophthalmopathy.

The chain has TRBV9 and TRBJ2-7, with TRBD2 matching 16 bases. The CDR3 is 17 amino acids. The germline gives CDR1 SGDLS, CDR2 YYNGEE. The ends lost 0 bases at V and 2 bases at J; junction bases unmatched: 2. The CDR3 nucleotides are TGTGCCAGCAGCGTAGGGGGACTAGCGGGAGGGACCTACGAGCAGTACTTC. Its translation: CASSVGGLAGGTYEQYF.

Only a few counts were recorded for this clonotype. The J gene is TRBJ2-7, the V gene TRBV25-1, with 9 nucleotides matching TRBD2. The germline CDR1 and CDR2 sequences are MGHDK and SYGVNS. The CDR3 has 15 residues. This CDR3 reads CARDFSGGDGNEQYF. CDR3 sequence (DNA): TGTGCTAGAGATTTTAGCGGGGGAGACGGCAACGAGCAGTACTTC.

The chain joins TRBV7-9 to TRBJ1-2; TRBD1 is a possible D gene (6 bases). This CDR3 has 17 residues. V was cut by 3 bases and J by 0 bases, with 17 bases left in between. The germline V gene has CDR1 SEHNR and CDR2 FQNEAQ (reference sequence). CDR3 in DNA: TGTGCCAGCAGCTTGGGTCCGGCAGGGGATCCTAACTATGGCTACACCTTC. It encodes CASSLGPAGDPNYGYTF.